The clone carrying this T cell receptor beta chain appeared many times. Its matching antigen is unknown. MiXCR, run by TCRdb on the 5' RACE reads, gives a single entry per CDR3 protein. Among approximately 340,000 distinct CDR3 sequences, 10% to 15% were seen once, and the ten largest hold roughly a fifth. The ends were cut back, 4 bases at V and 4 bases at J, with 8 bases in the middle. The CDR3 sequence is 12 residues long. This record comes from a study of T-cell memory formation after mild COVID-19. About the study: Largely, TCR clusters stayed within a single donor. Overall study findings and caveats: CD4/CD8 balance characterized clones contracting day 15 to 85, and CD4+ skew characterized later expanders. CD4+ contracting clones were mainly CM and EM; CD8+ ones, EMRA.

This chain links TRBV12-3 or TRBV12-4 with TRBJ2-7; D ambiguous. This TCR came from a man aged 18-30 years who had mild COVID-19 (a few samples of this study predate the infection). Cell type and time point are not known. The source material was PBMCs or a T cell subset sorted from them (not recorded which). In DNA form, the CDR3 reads TGTGCCAGCAGTTCCCCGGGTTACGAGCAGTACTTC. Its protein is CASSSPGYEQYF.